This T cell receptor (beta chain) was documented in a study of early T cells in non-severe SARS-CoV-2 infection. The CDR3 sequence is 14 residues long. Germline V CDR1 and CDR2: DFQATT, SNEGSKA (reference sequence). V lost 2 bases and J 4 bases, leaving 11 bases between the germline ends. The table lists this clonotype with many counts. Antigen specificity is unknown. Unique molecular identifiers were affixed to single, distinct cDNA molecules. TCRdb reprocessed the 5' RACE reads with MiXCR, giving one entry per CDR3 protein. This repertoire shows some 60,000 distinct CDR3 sequences, 10% found once; its top ten account for approximately 9%. Study-level findings and limits: VDJdb matching, biased toward anti-spike CD8 responses, missed private and CD4 specificities.

J is TRBJ1-4 and V is TRBV20-1, with D possibly being TRBD1 (5 bases). Sequenced input: whole blood. This TCR was sampled from an adult who was a healthcare worker with PCR-confirmed SARS-CoV-2 infection or an uninfected control (not recorded which). CDR3 amino acids: CSARRGEGNEKLFF. CDR3 DNA sequence: TGCAGTGCTAGACGGGGGGAGGGTAATGAAAAACTGTTTTTT.